Listed here are 23 T cell receptor beta chains from one sample, sequenced in a study of cytomegalovirus exposure and HLA in healthy donors (TCRdb year 2017). Libraries were made using the immunoSEQ multiplex PCR assay. A mixture of 60 forward primers for TCR Vbeta segments and 13 reverse primers for TCR Jbeta segments was used in the multiplex PCR. TCRdb carries this immuneACCESS record with in-frame sequences only. Its versions omit some clonotypes, under half of them owing to an unresolved V gene in the studies checked, with the rest unexplained. The sample contains about 170,000 clones, roughly 85% of them found a single time. 1% of the sample is in the top ten clones. Specimen: PBMCs. Receptors were obtained from a boy aged 2 to 10 in good health and CMV-seronegative.

The chain uses TRBV9 and TRBJ2-1; 7 nucleotides agree with TRBD1. The trim removed 5 bases at V and 0 bases at J, leaving 8 bases unmatched. Germline assignment: CDR1 SGDLS and CDR2 YYNGEE. This CDR3 comprises 16 residues. This chain's CDR3 is CASSTDRASSYNEQFF. The CDR3 bases are TGTGCCAGCAGTACAGACAGGGCGAGCTCCTACAATGAGCAGTTCTTC.

The V call is TRBV5-1, the J call TRBJ2-6; 11 bases map to TRBD1. The germline CDR1 and CDR2 sequences are SGHRS and YFSETQ. The CDR3 spans 19 residues. Losses at the gene ends were 0 bases for V and 5 bases for J; bases not matched to a gene: 10. The CDR3: CASSLAGQGAPGWANVLTF. CDR3 nucleotide sequence: TGCGCCAGCAGCTTGGCCGGACAGGGGGCGCCCGGGTGGGCCAACGTCCTGACTTTC.

The rearrangement links TRBV5-6 to TRBJ1-6; D is possibly TRBD1 (5 bases). The V gene lost 4 bases and the J gene lost 0 bases, with 17 bases spanning the gap. There are 18 residues in the CDR3. CDR1 and CDR2 (germline): SGHDT, YYEEEE. CDR3 DNA sequence: TGTGCCAGCAGCCCCAGGCGGGACGGGAGCTCCTATAATTCACCCCTCCACTTT. This sequence encodes CASSPRRDGSSYNSPLHF.

The genes are TRBV18 and TRBJ1-1; a weak D match, TRBD1 (6 bases). The CDR3 totals 15 residues. Trimming cost V 0 bases and J 3 bases, with 11 bases left between them. Germline CDR1 reads KGHSH; CDR2 reads LQKENI. This CDR3 is CASSPPWGGDTEAFF. For the CDR3, the DNA is TGTGCCAGCTCACCACCCTGGGGGGGCGACACTGAAGCTTTCTTT.

J is TRBJ2-3 and V is TRBV6-1, with D perhaps matching TRBD1 (6 bases). Looked up from germline, CDR1 is MNHNS and CDR2 is SASEGT. The CDR3 consists of 13 residues. V was cut by 4 bases and J by 5 bases, with 10 bases left in between. The CDR3, as DNA: TGTGCCAGCAGTGTCGGACAGAGAGATACGCAGTATTTT. This translates into CASSVGQRDTQYF.

This rearrangement joins TRBV19 to TRBJ2-3; tentative D call: TRBD1 (5 bases). V was trimmed by 3 bases and J by 2 bases, leaving 12 bases between them. This CDR3 has 15 amino acids. The V gene's germline CDR1 is LNHDA and CDR2 SQIVND (reference sequence). For the CDR3, the DNA is TGTGCCAGTAGTATCGGGCCAGGGTTCACAGATACGCAGTATTTT. Its protein product is CASSIGPGFTDTQYF.

This clone showed up just once. This rearrangement joins TRBV2 to TRBJ2-5, with D maybe TRBD1 (6 bases). The CDR3 is made up of 19 amino acids. Germline lookup yields CDR1 SNHLY and CDR2 FYNNEI. Trimming cost V 1 base and J 5 bases, with 26 bases left between them. The DNA of the CDR3 is TGTGCCAGCAGTGAAGGAGTTTTAGGTCGGCCTATTAGGGGGGAGACCCAGTACTTC. Its protein product is CASSEGVLGRPIRGETQYF.

In this sample, this clone turned up once. Here the CDR3 DNA reads TGTGCCAGCAGCTTGTACGGGGAGGGCCGCCAGCCCCAGCATTTT. It is translated as CASSLYGEGRQPQHF. The chain recombines TRBV5-6 with TRBJ1-5; D is unclear. This CDR3 contains 15 residues. Germline V gene data show CDR1 as SGHDT and CDR2 as YYEEEE. The V and J ends lost 1 base and 7 bases respectively, with 15 bases between them.

This chain connects TRBV28 to TRBJ1-4; D unclear. Trimming left V 3 bases short and J 4 bases short, with 15 bases between. The germline V gene has CDR1 MDHEN and CDR2 SYDVKM. The CDR3 contains 16 residues. This CDR3 is CASSLDDRVNNEKLFF. The CDR3 DNA is TGTGCCAGCAGTTTGGATGATCGGGTCAATAATGAAAAACTGTTTTTT.

This chain uses TRBV7-9 with TRBJ2-2, with D tentatively TRBD2 (6 bases). The CDR3 is made up of 14 amino acids. Trimming removed 6 bases at V and 6 bases at J, with 14 bases between. The germline gives CDR1 SEHNR, CDR2 FQNEAQ (reference sequence). The CDR3 region has the DNA TGTGCCAGCAGAATCCTCGGGAGTGCCGGGGAGCTGTTTTTT. This sequence encodes CASRILGSAGELFF.

This clone came up once. The gene calls are TRBV5-6 and TRBJ2-7, with TRBD1 matching over 10 bases. The CDR3 spans 15 residues. V was clipped by 3 bases and J by 6 bases; unmatched bases: 9. The germline V gene has CDR1 SGHDT and CDR2 YYEEEE. The DNA of the CDR3 is TGTGCCAGCAGCTACGGGACAGGGGACCTTGGCGAGCAGTACTTC. This gives the protein CASSYGTGDLGEQYF.

This clone was seen only once. This chain connects TRBV5-1 to TRBJ2-2; 9 nucleotides match TRBD1. This CDR3 comprises 18 residues. With 0 bases clipped from V and 0 bases from J, the junction kept 6 bases outside the gene matches. CDR1 SGHRS and CDR2 YFSETQ come from the germline V gene. The CDR3 loop is CASSLGRDRVANTGELFF. The CDR3 nucleotides read TGCGCCAGCAGCTTGGGCCGGGACAGGGTCGCGAACACCGGGGAGCTGTTTTTT.

J is TRBJ2-5 and V is TRBV6-5; 12 bases align to TRBD2. Germline-derived CDR1 and CDR2 are MNHEY and SVGAGI. V trimming: 4 bases; J trimming: 2 bases; junction bases outside the gene matches: 5. The CDR3 consists of 16 residues. The CDR3 loop is CASSSAGLAGQETQYF. Written as DNA, the CDR3 is TGTGCCAGCAGTTCGGCCGGACTAGCGGGGCAAGAGACCCAGTACTTC.

This clone was detected only once. The rearrangement uses TRBV6-1 and TRBJ2-7; TRBD1 agrees at 8 bases. The length of the CDR3 is 14 residues. V shed 6 bases, J shed 2 bases, and the junction held 6 bases outside the gene matches. Germline assignment: CDR1 MNHNS and CDR2 SASEGT. CDR3 coding DNA: TGTGCCAGCAGCGACAGGGGACAGCCCTACGAGCAGTACTTC. Residues: CASSDRGQPYEQYF.

The chain is built from TRBV29-1 and TRBJ2-6; TRBD1 matches at 8 bases. The CDR3 totals 19 residues. CDR1 is SQVTM, CDR2 ANQGSEA, per germline. The junction had 16 bases not matched to a gene; V was cut back by 5 bases and J by 1 base. The CDR3 spells CSVTKIGQGLRSGANVLTF. CDR3 DNA: TGCAGCGTTACGAAGATTGGACAGGGCCTAAGGTCTGGGGCCAACGTCCTGACTTTC.

The genes are TRBV7-9 and TRBJ2-3; tentatively, D is TRBD1 (6 bases). The CDR3 runs 15 residues. Germline V gives CDR1 SEHNR, CDR2 FQNEAQ (reference sequence). V was shortened by 4 bases and J by 0 bases, with 11 bases between the two germline ends. The CDR3 bases are TGTGCCAGCAGCTCTCGACAGGTTAGCACAGATACGCAGTATTTT. Its translation is CASSSRQVSTDTQYF.

The chain links TRBV28 to TRBJ2-5; 7 positions match TRBD2. The CDR3 spans 14 residues. Germline CDR1 and CDR2: MDHEN and SYDVKM. Trimming took 7 bases from V and 6 from J; bases not matched to a gene: 11. CDR3 amino acids: CASTTGLEVKTQYF. The CDR3 DNA reads as TGTGCCAGCACCACCGGACTAGAGGTCAAGACCCAGTACTTC.

CDR3 in amino acids: CASSFMDRNTEAFF. The CDR3 region has the DNA TGTGCCAGCAGCTTCATGGACAGGAACACTGAAGCTTTCTTT. This chain links TRBV7-9 with TRBJ1-1, with TRBD1 as a possible D gene (6 bases). Trimming shortened V by 3 bases and J by 1 base, and 9 bases separated the two germline ends. Germline values: CDR1 SEHNR, CDR2 FQNEAQ (reference sequence). This CDR3 comprises 14 residues. Full variable domain (missing parts from reference TRBV7-9 and TRBJ1-1): DTGVSQNPRHKITKRGQNVTFRCDPISEHNRLYWYRQTLGQGPEFLTYFQNEAQLEKSRLLSDRFSAERPKGSFSTLEIQRTEQGDSAMYLCASSFMDRNTEAFFGQGTRLTVV.

The DNA of the CDR3 is TGTGCCAGCAGCCCCCATTCGGGGGGGCAAGAGACCCAGTACTTC. This translates into CASSPHSGGQETQYF. The chain recombines TRBV11-2 with TRBJ2-5; TRBD2 aligns across 8 bases. The CDR3 loop spans 15 amino acids. The V gene's germline CDR1 is SGHAT and CDR2 FQNNGV. V was pared by 5 bases and J by 2 bases, with 7 bases of the junction left unmatched. The full variable domain, in which reference TRBV11-2 and TRBJ2-5 provide the parts outside the CDR3, is EAGVAQSPRYKIIEKRQSVAFWCNPISGHATLYWYQQILGQGPKLLIQFQNNGVVDDSQLPKDRFSAERLKGVDSTLKIQPAKLEDSAVYLCASSPHSGGQETQYFGPGTRLLVL.

The rearrangement joins TRBV18 to TRBJ1-1; D call uncertain. This CDR3 has 15 amino acids. V lost 3 bases, J lost 0 bases, and 11 bases lay in between. CDR1 KGHSH and CDR2 LQKENI come from the germline V gene. The CDR3 spells CASSPPGGLNTEAFF. The CDR3 DNA is TGTGCCAGCTCACCCCCCGGCGGTCTGAACACTGAAGCTTTCTTT.

V and J are TRBV15 and TRBJ2-3; 12 positions agree with TRBD2. The CDR3 is 16 amino acids. Germline CDR1 LNHNV, CDR2 YYDKDF (reference sequence). V was pared by 3 bases and J by 0 bases, with 1 base of the junction left unmatched. The chain's CDR3 is CATSRGTSGSTDTQYF. CDR3 DNA: TGTGCCACCAGCAGGGGGACTAGCGGGAGCACAGATACGCAGTATTTT.

The chain combines TRBV11-2 with TRBJ2-4; 8 bases match TRBD1. Losses at the gene ends were 5 bases for V and 8 bases for J; bases not matched to a gene: 8. CDR1 is SGHAT, CDR2 FQNNGV, per germline. The CDR3 sequence is 14 residues long. CDR3 region: CASSATGGRDIQYF. The CDR3 nucleotides are TGTGCCAGCAGCGCTACAGGGGGTCGGGACATTCAGTACTTC. The full variable domain, with the rest looked up from reference TRBV11-2 and TRBJ2-4, is EAGVAQSPRYKIIEKRQSVAFWCNPISGHATLYWYQQILGQGPKLLIQFQNNGVVDDSQLPKDRFSAERLKGVDSTLKIQPAKLEDSAVYLCASSATGGRDIQYFGAGTRLSVL.

The chain combines TRBV27 with TRBJ1-2; D ambiguous. CDR3 length: 16 residues. CDR1 is MNHEY and CDR2 is SMNVEV in the germline V gene (reference sequence). The ends were cut back, 5 bases at V and 4 bases at J, with 20 bases in the middle. Here the CDR3 reads CASSPNDGGSVYGYTF. CDR3 nucleotides: TGTGCCAGCAGTCCCAATGACGGCGGATCCGTCTATGGCTACACCTTC.